These 17 T cell receptor beta chains share one sample of origin, sequenced in a study of T cell changes during pregnancy in multiple sclerosis. Libraries were prepared by immunoSEQ multiplex PCR; TCRdb keeps only in-frame clonotypes and omits some of them. The data contain roughly 30,000 clones, approximately 88% of them seen just once; the ten biggest clones take up roughly 0.6%. Sequences were derived from CD4+ T cells from peripheral blood mononuclear cells, sampled in the first trimester of pregnancy. All receptors derive from a female donor in good health, enrolled as a control in a pregnancy study.

The CDR3: CASSRQGNPYEQYF. The CDR3 DNA is TGTGCCAGCAGTAGACAGGGAAACCCCTACGAGCAGTACTTC. The chain employs TRBV6-5 and TRBJ2-7; 7 bases map to TRBD1. The J segment lost 2 bases and the V segment lost 5 bases, leaving 6 bases of the junction unmatched. The CDR3 loop spans 14 amino acids. Germline CDR1 is MNHEY and CDR2 is SVGAGI.

V usage is TRBV7-9 and J usage is TRBJ1-2; D is unresolved. The germline V gene encodes CDR1 SEHNR and CDR2 FQNEAQ (reference sequence). V lost 1 base, J lost 4 bases, and 10 bases lay in between. This CDR3 is built from 14 residues. The DNA of the CDR3 is TGTGCCAGCAGCTTAGAGCAGGCTCCCTATGGCTACACCTTC. As protein: CASSLEQAPYGYTF.

This sequence joins TRBV6-1 and TRBJ1-4; 7 bases align to TRBD1. The CDR3 loop spans 15 amino acids. V lost 9 bases and J lost 3; bases outside the gene matches: 10. Per germline, CDR1 MNHNS and CDR2 SASEGT. In DNA, the CDR3 is TGTGCCAGTTCGACAGGGACCGTGGCTAATGAAAAACTGTTTTTT. Encoded protein: CASSTGTVANEKLFF.

The genes are TRBV6-5 and TRBJ2-1, with 12 bases matching TRBD1. Germline V CDR1 and CDR2: MNHEY, SVGAGI. This CDR3 has 15 amino acids. V trimming: 3 bases; J trimming: 10 bases; junction bases outside the gene matches: 7. The DNA of the CDR3 is TGTGCCAGCAGTTATGGGACAGGGGGCTCAGGGGAGCAGTTCTTC. Its translation: CASSYGTGGSGEQFF.

The rearrangement joins TRBV7-9 to TRBJ2-7, with 9 bases matching TRBD1. Per the germline V gene, CDR1 is SEHNR and CDR2 is FQNEAQ (reference sequence). Trimming removed 5 bases from V and 5 bases from J; junction bases left unmatched: 7. The CDR3 consists of 14 residues. In DNA, the CDR3 is TGTGCCAGCAGCCTGGACAGGGGTAAGAACGAGCAGTACTTC. This gives the protein CASSLDRGKNEQYF.

The genes are TRBV5-1 and TRBJ2-1; weak D call: TRBD2 (6 bases). Trimming shortened V by 3 bases and J by 5 bases, and 15 bases separated the two germline ends. The CDR3 spans 15 residues. Germline loops: CDR1 SGHRS, CDR2 YFSETQ. CDR3 sequence: CASSSSGSSNNEQFF. CDR3 bases: TGCGCCAGCAGCTCCAGCGGGTCGAGTAACAATGAGCAGTTCTTC.

The V and J genes are TRBV7-3 and TRBJ2-1; TRBD1 matches at 7 bases. J lost 0 bases, V lost 5 bases, and 4 bases had no gene match. This CDR3 is 15 amino acids long. The germline V gene encodes CDR1 SGHTA and CDR2 FQGTGA. The CDR3 here is CASSRSGGSYNEQFF. CDR3 coding DNA: TGTGCCAGCAGCCGATCAGGGGGCTCCTACAATGAGCAGTTCTTC.

This clone occurred once. The V and J genes are TRBV14 and TRBJ2-3; 14 bases are shared with TRBD2. The trim removed 0 bases at V and 2 bases at J, leaving 7 bases unmatched. Germline V gene sequence: CDR1 SGHDN, CDR2 FVKESK. CDR3 length: 19 amino acids. This CDR3 is CASSQENGGLAGDTDTQYF. In DNA form, the CDR3 reads TGTGCCAGCAGCCAAGAGAATGGGGGACTAGCGGGGGACACAGATACGCAGTATTTT. Full variable domain (remainder filled in from reference TRBV14 and TRBJ2-3): EAGVTQFPSHSVIEKGQTVTLRCDPISGHDNLYWYRRVMGKEIKFLLHFVKESKQDESGMPNNRFLAERTGGTYSTLKVQPAELEDSGVYFCASSQENGGLAGDTDTQYFGPGTRLTVL.

V is TRBV7-2 and J is TRBJ1-4; D gene ambiguous. Germline V CDR1 and CDR2: SGHTA, FQGNSA. The CDR3 loop spans 14 amino acids. V was shortened by 5 bases and J by 0 bases, with 7 bases between the two germline ends. The CDR3 protein is CASSPGTTNEKLFF. CDR3 bases: TGTGCCAGCAGCCCCGGGACAACTAATGAAAAACTGTTTTTT.

The J gene is TRBJ1-1, the V gene TRBV18; tentative D call: TRBD1 (5 bases). The CDR3 length is 15 residues. Trimming took 4 bases from V and 2 from J, leaving 14 bases between them. CDR1 is KGHSH and CDR2 is LQKENI in the germline V gene. The CDR3 spells CASSRLDSSNTEAFF. CDR3 coding DNA: TGTGCCAGCTCACGTCTAGACAGTTCTAACACTGAAGCTTTCTTT.

The rearrangement joins TRBV4-2 to TRBJ1-3, with D maybe TRBD1 (5 bases). Per germline, CDR1 LGHNA and CDR2 YNFKEQ. The CDR3 totals 21 residues. Trimming took 0 bases from V and 0 from J, leaving 24 bases between them. CDR3 DNA sequence: TGTGCCAGCAGCCAAGAAATGGTTGCCGGGGGACGCCTGAGCTCTGGAAACACCATATATTTT. It translates to CASSQEMVAGGRLSSGNTIYF.

The genes are TRBV10-2 and TRBJ1-3; no clear D gene. The CDR3 is 15 residues long. CDR1 is WSHSY, CDR2 SAAADI, per germline. V was pared by 6 bases and J by 4 bases, with 16 bases between. The CDR3 DNA reads as TGCGCCAGCAGCTCCATCAACAGTCAAGGAAACACCATATATTTT. Translating it yields CASSSINSQGNTIYF.

This clone was counted once. V gene TRBV4-2 combines with J gene TRBJ2-1, with 7 bases matching TRBD2. V lost 3 bases and J lost 8; bases outside the gene matches: 13. CDR1 LGHNA and CDR2 YNFKEQ come from the germline V gene. The CDR3 is 16 residues long. The CDR3 is CASSQDTSVSRDEQFF. The CDR3 region has the DNA TGTGCCAGCAGCCAGGATACTAGCGTCAGCAGGGATGAGCAGTTCTTC.

J is TRBJ2-2 and V is TRBV7-2; 7 nucleotides align to TRBD2. This CDR3 contains 16 residues. The germline CDR1 and CDR2 sequences are SGHTA and FQGNSA. With V trimmed by 0 bases and J by 4 bases, 5 bases remained unmatched. The CDR3, as DNA: TGTGCCAGCAGCTTAGCGCTCGGCGGGGGCACCGGGGAGCTGTTTTTT. Translation: CASSLALGGGTGELFF.

The genes are TRBV29-1 and TRBJ1-1; D call uncertain. In germline, CDR1 is SQVTM, CDR2 ANQGSEA. V shed 5 bases and J shed 0 bases, with 13 bases lying between them. This CDR3 is 14 amino acids long. The CDR3 DNA follows: TGCAGCGTTCCAGGCCCGCCCATGAACACTGAAGCTTTCTTT. Its translation: CSVPGPPMNTEAFF.

J is TRBJ2-7 and V is TRBV30; TRBD1 might be the D (5 bases). The V end lost 5 bases, the J end lost 3 bases, and 11 bases lay between the germline ends. The germline V gene encodes CDR1 GTSNPN and CDR2 SVGIG (reference sequence). This CDR3 is built from 12 residues. CDR3 DNA sequence: TGTGCCTGGGATCAGGGCCGCTACGAGCAGTACTTC. As protein: CAWDQGRYEQYF.

The rearrangement uses TRBV7-9 and TRBJ1-1; D may be TRBD1 (6 bases). This CDR3 spans 15 amino acids. The germline V gene has CDR1 SEHNR and CDR2 FQNEAQ (reference sequence). Trimming cost V 4 bases and J 4 bases, with 16 bases left between them. CDR3 nucleotide sequence: TGTGCCAGCAGCTACGGGACAACATCACGCACTGAAGCTTTCTTT. It specifies CASSYGTTSRTEAFF.